This TCR beta chain stems from a study of shared clonotypes between healthy human individuals. This clone showed up just a few times. Antigen unknown. The CDR3 is 14 amino acids. Germline-derived CDR1 and CDR2 are SGHRS and YFSETQ. Trimming removed 4 bases from V and 9 bases from J; junction bases left unmatched: 9. The repertoire was sequenced with immunoSEQ multiplex PCR; TCRdb's copy has only in-frame clones and lacks some. The sample has about 670,000 clones, roughly 78% seen once; the top ten hold approximately 2%. Study results and limitations: Memory subsets generally showed lower estimated richness than naive subsets.

The specimen sequenced was memory CD4+ T cells sorted from blood. Subset indicated: CD45RA-negative fraction. The TCR comes from a woman in her thirties in good health. The V call is TRBV5-1, the J call TRBJ2-1; 8 nucleotides line up with TRBD1. DNA of the CDR3: TGCGCCAGCAGCCCCGGGACAGGCAATCTTGAGCAGTTCTTC. This sequence encodes CASSPGTGNLEQFF.